Included here is one T cell receptor (beta chain) sequence, with context. The data derive from a study of blood T cell repertoires in COVID-19. Study-level background: Samples taken during acute and convalescent COVID-19 were collected in the United States, Italy and Spain. PBMCs, B-cell-depleted T cells, or T cells provided the cDNA or gDNA that made up the material.

Source study methods: Quantification of nucleated cells was approximated via reference gene primer amplification. Sequenced by immunoSEQ multiplex PCR; TCRdb stores in-frame clones only, minus some. V, J and clone size derive from that table, while D and trimming were established from the DNA sequence. The sample carries 120,000 or so clones, approximately 79% recorded once. This TCR came from a man aged 50-60 years with acute or convalescent COVID-19. Specimen: peripheral blood.

The CDR3 is CASIEQGHYNEQFF. The CDR3 DNA sequence: TGTGCCAGCATAGAACAGGGGCACTACAATGAGCAGTTCTTC. The chain joins TRBV28 to TRBJ2-1; 7 nucleotides align to TRBD1. With 7 bases clipped from V and 3 bases from J, the junction kept 6 bases outside the gene matches. The CDR3 totals 14 residues. In germline, CDR1 is MDHEN, CDR2 SYDVKM.